These T cell receptor beta chains were read from a single sample in a study of OX40 agonist ivuxolimab in advanced cancers. Some clones are missing from TCRdb's copy, which holds only in-frame ones; the method was immunoSEQ multiplex PCR. This table has fewer than 15,000 clones, 80% to 95% appearing once. The sample was CD4+ or CD8+ T cells sorted from blood, taken in a trial of the OX40 agonist ivuxolimab. Receptors originate from an adult with an advanced solid tumor such as melanoma, head and neck, liver or kidney cancer. Both conserved end residues are part of each CDR3. D genes are given only for firm matches. Expanded clones are given a class, and other clones once, few, many or no size at all.

size	J	V	D	DNA	CDR3
.	TRBJ2-3	TRBV30	.	TGTGCCTGGGGAAGGACATTCACAGATACGCAGTATTTT	CAWGRTFTDTQYF
.	TRBJ1-3	TRBV9	.	TGTGCCAGCAGCCCAGGGGTCTCTGGAAACACCATATATTTT	CASSPGVSGNTIYF
.	TRBJ1-4	TRBV4-3	.	TGCGCCAGCAGCCAAGGAGAGCAGGGTAATGAAAAACTGTTTTTT	CASSQGEQGNEKLFF
.	TRBJ2-1	TRBV7-9	TRBD2	TGTGCCAGCAGCTTGCGGGAGGGCCAAGGAGAGCAGTTCTTC	CASSLREGQGEQFF
.	TRBJ2-3	TRBV6-1	.	TGTGCCAGCAGTGATTCTTCGACGATACACACAGATACGCAGTATTTT	CASSDSSTIHTDTQYF
.	TRBJ2-3	TRBV7-9	.	TGTGCCAGCAGCTTGCCCCAGAGCGGGACAATCAAGGGAGATACGCAGTATTTT	CASSLPQSGTIKGDTQYF
.	TRBJ2-7	TRBV23-1	.	TGCGCCAGCAGTCAATCGGGTACCAGGCCTACCTACGAGCAGTACTTC	CASSQSGTRPTYEQYF
.	TRBJ2-3	TRBV6-5	.	TGTGCCAGCAGTTACTCAGCAGGGGATACAGATACGCAGTATTTT	CASSYSAGDTDTQYF
.	TRBJ1-1	TRBV13	.	TGTGCCAGCAGCTTAGAATCCAGGGTTGTCACTGAAGCTTTCTTT	CASSLESRVVTEAFF
.	TRBJ2-3	TRBV7-9	.	TGTGCCAGCACCAACCCTGAAAGGTCCACAGATACGCAGTATTTT	CASTNPERSTDTQYF
.	TRBJ2-7	TRBV4-1	.	TGCGCCAGCAGCCAAGATCGTAGGGACGCTTACTACGAGCAGTACTTC	CASSQDRRDAYYEQYF
.	TRBJ1-1	TRBV29-1	TRBD1	TGCAGCGCCCTCTCGGGGACAGGGGTCACTGAAGCTTTCTTT	CSALSGTGVTEAFF
.	TRBJ1-1	TRBV5-1	.	TGCGCCAGCAGCTTGGAACCCTTTACAGGGCTGAACACTGAAGCTTTCTTT	CASSLEPFTGLNTEAFF
.	TRBJ2-7	TRBV4-1	TRBD2	TGCGCCAGCAGCCAAGAGGGACTAGCGTCCTACGAGCAGTACTTC	CASSQEGLASYEQYF
.	TRBJ2-7	TRBV19	.	TGTGCCAGTAGTACAGGGAACGAGCAGTACTTC	CASSTGNEQYF
many	TRBJ1-2	TRBV5-8	.	TGTGCCAGCAGATCGACAGGCCACTATGGCTACACCTTC	CASRSTGHYGYTF
.	TRBJ2-7	TRBV13	TRBD1	TGTGCCAGCAGCCCGGACAGGGGACACTACGAGCAGTACTTC	CASSPDRGHYEQYF
.	TRBJ2-5	TRBV7-9	.	TGTGCCAGCAGCTCGCCCTACTTCCGGGAGGAGACCCAGTACTTC	CASSSPYFREETQYF
.	TRBJ2-1	TRBV5-4	TRBD2	TGTGCCAGCAGCAGCCCTAGCGGTGATGAGCAGTTCTTC	CASSSPSGDEQFF
.	TRBJ2-4	TRBV11-2	.	TGTGCCAGCAGCTTGGCAGGGACCACGACAAACATTCAGTACTTC	CASSLAGTTTNIQYF
.	TRBJ1-1	TRBV5-1	TRBD1	TGCGCCAGCAGCTTGGTAGGGACAGGGAACACTGAAGCTTTCTTT	CASSLVGTGNTEAFF
.	TRBJ2-7	TRBV13	.	TGTGCCAGCAGCCAGAGACAGGCGGGCTCCTACGAGCAGTACTTC	CASSQRQAGSYEQYF
.	TRBJ2-3	TRBV30	TRBD2	TGTGCCTGGAGTGTCACTAGCGAAAGCACAGATACGCAGTATTTT	CAWSVTSESTDTQYF
.	TRBJ2-3	TRBV4-3	TRBD2	TGCGCCAGCAGCCAAGGGACCGGGACTAGCGGGGTTACGCAGTATTTT	CASSQGTGTSGVTQYF
once	TRBJ1-1	TRBV9	.	TGTGCCAGCAGCGTATATGGCAGTCCCCTCAGAAACACTGAAGCTTTCTTT	CASSVYGSPLRNTEAFF
.	TRBJ2-5	TRBV10-1	TRBD1	TGCGCCAGCAGTGAGACAGGGGATGAGACCCAGTACTTC	CASSETGDETQYF
once	TRBJ2-1	TRBV6-4	TRBD1	TGTGCCACCACGACAGGGACCAGCGATGAGCAGTTCTTC	CATTTGTSDEQFF
.	TRBJ2-2	TRBV12-2	.	TGTGCAAGTCGCCACTGGGGCCAGAATAACACCGGGGAGCTGTTTTTT	CASRHWGQNNTGELFF